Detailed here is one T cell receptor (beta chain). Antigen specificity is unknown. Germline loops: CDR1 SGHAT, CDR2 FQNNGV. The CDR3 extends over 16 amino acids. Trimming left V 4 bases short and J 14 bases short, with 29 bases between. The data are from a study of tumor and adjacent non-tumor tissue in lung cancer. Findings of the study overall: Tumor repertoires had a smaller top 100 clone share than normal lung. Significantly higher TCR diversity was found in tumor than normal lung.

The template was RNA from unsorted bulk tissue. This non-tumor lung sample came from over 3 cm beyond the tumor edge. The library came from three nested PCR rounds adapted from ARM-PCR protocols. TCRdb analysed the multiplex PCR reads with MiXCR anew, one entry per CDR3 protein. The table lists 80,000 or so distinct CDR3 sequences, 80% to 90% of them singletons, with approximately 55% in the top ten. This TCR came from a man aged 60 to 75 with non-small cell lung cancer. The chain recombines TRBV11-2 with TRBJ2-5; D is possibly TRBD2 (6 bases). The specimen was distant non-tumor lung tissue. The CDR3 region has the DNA TGTGCCAGCAGCTCCACAATGGAGGGGTCAAAGGAGAACCAATACTTC. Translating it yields CASSSTMEGSKENQYF.